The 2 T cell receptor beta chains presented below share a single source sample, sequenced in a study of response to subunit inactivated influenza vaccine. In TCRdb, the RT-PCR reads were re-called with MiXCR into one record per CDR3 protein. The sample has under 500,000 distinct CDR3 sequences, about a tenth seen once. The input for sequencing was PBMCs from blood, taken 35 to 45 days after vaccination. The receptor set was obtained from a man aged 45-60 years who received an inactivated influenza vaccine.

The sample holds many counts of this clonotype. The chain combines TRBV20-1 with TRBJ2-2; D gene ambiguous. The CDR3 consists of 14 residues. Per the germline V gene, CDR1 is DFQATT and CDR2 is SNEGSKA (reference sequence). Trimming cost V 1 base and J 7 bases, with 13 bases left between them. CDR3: CSARVPESGGELFF. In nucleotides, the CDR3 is TGCAGTGCTAGAGTACCAGAGTCGGGCGGGGAGCTGTTTTTT.

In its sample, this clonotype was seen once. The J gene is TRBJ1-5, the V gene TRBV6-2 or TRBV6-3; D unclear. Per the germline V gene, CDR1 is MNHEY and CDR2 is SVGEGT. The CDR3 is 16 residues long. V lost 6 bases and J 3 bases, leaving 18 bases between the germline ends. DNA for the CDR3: TGTGCCAGCAGACTCAAAGGGCTGGCTAACAATCAGCCCCAGCATTTT. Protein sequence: CASRLKGLANNQPQHF.